The sequence of this T cell receptor beta chain was determined in a study of the immune and genomic landscape of osteosarcoma (dated by TCRdb to 2019 to 2021). Regarding the study in general: The overall cohort comprised roughly 50 pediatric and adult patients with high-grade osteosarcoma, with a median age at diagnosis of about 27 years (range about 5-90). Two samples from the same tumor site were contributed by each of three patients. The cohort was enriched for poor-risk disease, with 73% to 80% showing unfavorable pathologic response to standard therapy and more than 65% deceased. To characterize the osteosarcoma immunogenomic landscape, the TCR sequencing results were combined with transcriptome, protein array and immunostaining data. In the overall cohort, 55% to 65% of patients were male, and localized disease at diagnosis was presented by 75% to 80% of patients. An explanation for the limited clinical activity of immune checkpoint inhibitors in osteosarcoma was sought in the study. The study profiled osteosarcoma specimens with whole genome, RNA and T-cell receptor sequencing plus immunohistochemistry and reverse phase protein arrays to define immunogenic potential. Results and caveats for the whole study, not just this receptor: The clonality benchmarks were taken from external normal skin and healthy peripheral blood data instead of from matched normal tissue. Higher TCR productive clonality was observed in the immune-hot C3 cluster than in the cold C1 cluster, although TCR productive clonality remained low overall. Productive TCR clonality was low overall, averaging around 0.1 with a maximum of 0.3, suggesting limited T-cell clonal expansion. In five cases a single hyperexpanded clone dominated the repertoire, and each of those five cases had fewer than 100 T-cell clonotypes. Because osteosarcoma is rare and all possible samples were collected, sample size was not determined by any statistical method. Alongside the frozen tumor specimens, matched blood was collected from only a couple of patients.

The tumors sampled were post-treatment primary, local recurrence and metastasis specimens taken from patients with a poor prognosis. At the junction V is shortened by 5 bases and J by 5 bases; bases outside the gene matches: 9. The CDR3 contains 15 residues, cysteine and phenylalanine counted. The CDR3 DNA has 45 bases and is translated from base 1. The germline V gene gives CDR1 as SGHAT and CDR2 as FQNNGV. A word on this clone: Its antigen target is currently unknown. Base quality data are lacking; no much larger clone is found one base away.

TCR beta chain CDR3 regions were immunosequenced using the ImmunoSEQ Assay (Adaptive Biotechnologies). For the original study's pipeline: TCRB rearrangements, read counts, read proportions and gene usage were exported through the ImmunoSEQ Analyzer platform. T-cell clonality was computed as 1 minus Pielou's evenness on productive rearrangements. In the clonal space homeostasis analysis, clonotypes were grouped as rare, small, medium, large or hyperexpanded (0.01 to 1 of the repertoire). TCR productive clonality was compared across immune clusters C1, C2 and C3 using the Wilcoxon rank sum test. Not all clones reach the TCRdb copy of this immuneACCESS table, which keeps in-frame sequences only. Checked studies attribute under half of the gap to unresolved V genes and leave the rest unexplained. V and J calls and clone size follow that table, whereas D and trimming were derived from the DNA. For this sample the table gives 950 to 1,100 clones, of which approximately 59% were detected only once. The ten largest clones represent 25% to 35% of the sample.

This clonotype was obtained from a man aged 65 to 85 with osteosarcoma. The age is the age at diagnosis. The rearrangement joined TRBV11-2 to TRBJ2-5; a stretch of 9 junction bases matches TRBD2. Sequencing was carried out using tumor tissue from a local recurrence in the femur. Interpreted using the paper, the cell subset or site label stands for: locally recurrent osteosarcoma tumor. The CDR3 region has the sequence CASSPFAGGRETQYF. The DNA sequence is given as TGTGCCAGCAGCCCTTTCGCGGGGGGGCGGGAGACCCAGTACTTC. Joined to the reference TRBV11-2 and TRBJ2-5 proteins, this CDR3 gives the full variable domain: EAGVAQSPRYKIIEKRQSVAFWCNPISGHATLYWYQQILGQGPKLLIQFQNNGVVDDSQLPKDRFSAERLKGVDSTLKIQPAKLEDSAVYLCASSPFAGGRETQYFGPGTRLLVL.